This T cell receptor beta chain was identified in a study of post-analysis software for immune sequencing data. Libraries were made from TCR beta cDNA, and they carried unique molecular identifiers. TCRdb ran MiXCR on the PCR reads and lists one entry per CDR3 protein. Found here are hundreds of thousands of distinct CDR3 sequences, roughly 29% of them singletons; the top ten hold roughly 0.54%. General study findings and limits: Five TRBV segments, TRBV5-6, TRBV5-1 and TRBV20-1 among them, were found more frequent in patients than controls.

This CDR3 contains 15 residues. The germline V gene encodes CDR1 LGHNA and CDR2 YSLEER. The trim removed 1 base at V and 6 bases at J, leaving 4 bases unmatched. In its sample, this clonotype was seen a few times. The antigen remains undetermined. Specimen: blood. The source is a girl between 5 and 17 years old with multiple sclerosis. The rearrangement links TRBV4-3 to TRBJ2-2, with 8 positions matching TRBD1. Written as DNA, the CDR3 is TGCGCCAGCAGCCAAGGCAGGGGGCTTCCCGGGGAGCTGTTTTTT. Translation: CASSQGRGLPGELFF.